This TCR beta chain was recorded in a study of T cell responses to AZD1222 COVID-19 vaccine. Points on this clone: The antigen is not known.

The method was immunoSEQ multiplex PCR; TCRdb's version includes in-frame clones alone and lacks a portion of them. Of 88,000 or so clones listed, approximately 88% were seen once; the top ten hold 5%. This CDR3 region has 14 residues. The J segment lost 4 bases and the V segment lost 4 bases, leaving 6 bases of the junction unmatched. Germline CDR1 reads SGHNT; CDR2 reads YENEEA. Notes on the study in general: Donors, mostly white British, included more females; clonal diversity was possibly underestimated.

The V call is TRBV11-3, the J call TRBJ1-1; 7 bases match TRBD1. The sample here was peripheral blood, taken 28 days after the second AZD1222 dose. The origin of this receptor is an adult who received the AZD1222 COVID-19 vaccine. The CDR3 DNA reads TGTGCCAGCAGCTCAGGGGGGAGCGGCACTGAAGCTTTCTTT. Translating gives CASSSGGSGTEAFF.